This T cell receptor (beta chain) was documented in a study of beta chain features in type 1 diabetes (dated by TCRdb to the late 2010s). With regard to the full study: Mean age, gender distribution, total cell number and subset yield were not different between patients and healthy donors. A total of roughly 100 million sorted cells were examined across all samples, and RNA yield correlated strongly with the number of cells per subset. The study compared TCRB repertoires of sorted circulating CD4+ T cell subsets between recently diagnosed type 1 diabetes patients and matched healthy donors. Whereas all 30 or so donors provided naive and central memory subsets, regulatory and stem cell-like memory subsets were isolated from just 8 patients and about 8 healthy donors.

As regards this clone: The antigen this receptor binds is unknown. Base qualities were left out, and no much larger clone turns up one base away.

The High Capacity cDNA Reverse Transcription Kit was used to reverse transcribe all of the isolated RNA, meaning that expressed TCRB transcripts were what got sequenced. Deep immunoSEQ sequencing was performed on naive, central memory and regulatory T cell samples, with an average of roughly 3.6 million total reads per sample. After sorted cells were lysed in RLT buffer, RNA was extracted with DNase-treated RNeasy Micro or Mini kits, with the choice depending on cell number. Each cell subset was processed on its own to prevent cross-contamination, while patient and healthy donor samples were processed together. The immunoSEQ multiplex PCR was used to amplify TCRB sequences from cDNA, generating 87-bp fragments that spanned the CDR3 region. Sequencing of the amplicons was done on the Illumina HiSeq platform. In the source study's methods: Synthetic template baselines were used to correct PCR bias computationally, reads within Hamming distance 2 were collapsed together, and singletons that could not be merged were discarded. Reads were aligned against IMGT to assign V, D and J genes, CDR3 length and insertions or deletions at six rearrangement sites. Within each subset, clonotype counts were normalized to sorted cell number, after which true diversity and Gini coefficients were computed with the tcR R package. Repertoire sharing was quantified using the overlap coefficient calculated on TCRB nucleotide sequences. Out-of-frame TCRB sequences from naive cells were analyzed to stand in for the pre-selection repertoire. In TCRdb, the immuneACCESS table is reduced to in-frame sequences with V and J assigned. These tables do not hold every clone; where another copy was compared, an unresolved V gene accounts for under half, and the others remain unexplained. V and J calls and clone size are those listed in that table; D and trimming were worked out from the DNA. A total of roughly 240,000 clones appear in this sample, around an eighth of them only once. Jointly, the top ten make up about 0.024% of the sample.

Spanning cysteine to phenylalanine, the CDR3 consists of 15 amino acids. CDR3 DNA is the only sequence kept; it has 45 bases, read in frame from the first base. As encoded in the germline V gene, CDR1 is SGHRS while CDR2 is YFSETQ. Here V drops 4 bases and J drops 5 bases, and the junction holds 11 bases not matched to any gene. Each donor gave one peripheral blood draw, averaging roughly 0.11 L, which was collected into heparinised tubes. Naive, central memory, regulatory and stem cell-like memory CD4+ T cells were sorted on a BD FACSAria II using a panel including CD45RO, CCR7, CD25, CD127, CD95 and CD27. Purity was above 95% for every sorted population. PBMCs were separated immediately by Lymphoprep density gradient centrifugation and were stained directly, without being cultured. To minimize batch effects, samples were stained and sorted in pairs, one healthy donor with one patient per experiment.

Results the study describes overall, beyond this receptor: Patients with type 1 diabetes made fewer insertions and deleted more nucleotides at VDJ recombination sites, implying thymic rearrangement abnormalities. Shorter templates might have been favored by PCR, but patient and control samples were amplified and corrected together, so both groups would have been affected equally by any skew. The naive, central memory and regulatory TCRB repertoires appeared to resemble one another more closely among patients than among healthy donors. Because cDNA rather than genomic DNA was sequenced, highly expressing activated cells could have been over-represented, although no difference in activation and CD3 levels was found between groups. Type 1 diabetes patients showed a moderate but significant shortening of TCRB CDR3 length in all four CD4+ subsets. HLA sub-analyses involved small numbers of individuals, so any influence of HLA type on TCRB rearrangement remained unresolved.

The chain is made from TRBV5-1 and TRBJ2-5; 7 bases in between match TRBD2. Sequenced input: naive CD4+ T cells from blood. The sample's cell subset or site, from its label and the paper: true naive CD4+ T cells. The clonotype comes from a woman between 35 and 50 years old in good health. The nucleotides read TGCGCCAGCAGCCAAGCGGAGCGGGGAGAGGAGACCCAGTACTTC. This gives the protein CASSQAERGEETQYF. With the rest looked up from the reference TRBV5-1 and TRBJ2-5 genes rather than sequenced, the full variable domain is KAGVTQTPRYLIKTRGQQVTLSCSPISGHRSVSWYQQTPGQGLQFLFEYFSETQRNKGNFPGRFSGRQFSNSRSEMNVSTLELGDSALYLCASSQAERGEETQYFGPGTRLLVL.